This T cell receptor (beta chain) was found in a study of cytomegalovirus exposure and HLA in healthy donors. To note about this clone: What it binds is unknown.

The donors were healthy bone marrow donors. General study results and limits: Most of the TCR beta V segments (in an earlier analysis) were productive either about 87% or about 30% of the time.

Germline loops: CDR1 LNHDA, CDR2 SQIVND (reference sequence). With V trimmed by 7 bases and J by 6 bases, 10 bases remained unmatched. The CDR3 spans 14 residues. In the PCR, 60 Vbeta and 13 Jbeta primers were used. Using immunoSEQ multiplex PCR, the repertoire was profiled, and TCRdb retains in-frame clones only, with some absent. In the table there are about 210,000 clones, roughly 77% of which are singletons. Sequencing used PBMCs. V is TRBV19 and J is TRBJ1-2; 8 nucleotides align to TRBD1. This TCR was recovered from a male donor in good health and CMV-seropositive. DNA for the CDR3: TGTGCCAGTACTCCCCCGGACAGGGACAATGGCTACACCTTC. Protein sequence: CASTPPDRDNGYTF. Together with reference TRBV19 and TRBJ1-2, the CDR3 gives the full variable domain: DGGITQSPKYLFRKEGQNVTLSCEQNLNHDAMYWYRQDPGQGLRLIYYSQIVNDFQKGDIAEGYSVSREKKESFPLTVTSAQKNPTAFYLCASTPPDRDNGYTFGSGTRLTVV.